This T cell receptor (beta chain) stems from a study of blood T cell repertoires in COVID-19. At the level of the study: COVID-19 samples from acute and convalescent phases originated in the United States, Italy and Spain.

In assigning cohorts, the study relied on participant-reported clinical history. Assay: immunoSEQ multiplex PCR; the TCRdb copy retains only in-frame clones and omits some. The table records 260,000 or so clones, around 89% of them present only once. The source is a middle-aged woman with acute COVID-19. The sequencing input was PBMCs or T cells enriched from blood (not recorded which).

The CDR3 region has the DNA TGTGCCAGCAGCCCCGGCGGGGCCAGGAACACTGAAGCTTTCTTT. It yields the protein CASSPGGARNTEAFF. The chain is built from TRBV6-2 or TRBV6-3 and TRBJ1-1; possible D gene TRBD1, 5 bases. Trimming took off 6 bases at V and 1 base at J, with 15 bases between the two ends. Germline V gene sequence: CDR1 MNHEY, CDR2 SVGEGT. This CDR3 is 15 amino acids long.